The rows below give T cell receptor delta chains drawn from one sample of a study of delta chains in infants with herpesvirus infections. TCRdb called clones from the RT-PCR reads again using CATT. This table has around 310 delta-chain clones, roughly a sixth appearing once. This specimen consisted of peripheral blood, obtained at time point 2 of longitudinal follow-up. Receptor source: a human donor who was a Ugandan infant, either HIV-exposed or HIV-unexposed (not recorded which). CDR3s include the opening cysteine and the closing phenylalanine or tryptophan. The D gene is left open where the match is weak. The size of a clone is reported for some rows only, either as once, few or many, or as a class for expanded clones.

clone size,V gene,D gene,J gene,CDR3 protein,CDR3 DNA
hyperexpanded,TRDV2,TRDD3,TRDJ1,CACDTEYWGTPPYTDKLIF,TGTGCCTGTGACACTGAATACTGGGGGACCCCCCCGTACACCGATAAACTCATCTTT
large,TRDV2,TRDD3,TRDJ1,CACDGLGDTNDKLIF,TGTGCCTGTGACGGCTTGGGGGATACGAACGATAAACTCATCTTT
hyperexpanded,TRDV1,-,TRDJ1,CALGEIWGKLIF,TGTGCTCTTGGGGAAATTTGGGGTAAACTCATCTTT
medium-sized,TRDV2,-,TRDJ1,CACDTGVTAGLAKYTDKLIF,TGTGCCTGTGACACCGGAGTAACCGCGGGACTGGCTAAGTACACCGATAAACTCATCTTT
-,TRDV2,TRDD3,TRDJ1,CACDKLGALYTDKLIF,TGTGCCTGTGACAAGCTGGGGGCTCTTTACACCGATAAACTCATCTTT
large,TRDV1,TRDD2,TRDJ1,CALGEGSSYRRGREFRTDKLIF,TGTGCTCTTGGGGAGGGATCTTCCTACAGAAGGGGAAGGGAATTTCGGACCGATAAACTCATCTTT
large,TRDV2,TRDD3,TRDJ3,CACDTLNAGGSSSWDTRQMFF,TGTGCCTGTGACACCTTGAACGCTGGGGGATCCTCCTCCTGGGACACCCGACAGATGTTTTTC
few,TRDV1,-,TRDJ1,CALGVKGLPRGMDKLIF,TGTGCTCTTGGGGTCAAGGGCCTTCCTAGGGGGATGGATAAACTCATCTTT
few,TRDV2,TRDD3,TRDJ3,CACDTVLGDTWDTRQMFF,TGTGCCTGTGACACCGTACTGGGGGATACTTGGGACACCCGACAGATGTTTTTC
hyperexpanded,TRDV1,-,TRDJ1,CALGTRRPSPFYGDTDKLIF,TGTGCTCTTGGGACACGAAGGCCTTCCCCTTTTTATGGGGACACCGATAAACTCATCTTT
hyperexpanded,TRDV1,-,TRDJ1,CAVVPTFTGADKLIF,TGTGCTGTGGTTCCTACCTTTACTGGGGCCGATAAACTCATCTTT
large,TRDV2,TRDD3,TRDJ1,CACDTCTGGYARGTDKLIF,TGTGCCTGTGACACGTGTACTGGGGGATACGCGAGGGGCACCGATAAACTCATCTTT
hyperexpanded,TRDV1,TRDD3,TRDJ1,CALGEQSYRPFITGGYDKMTLYTDKLIF,TGTGCTCTTGGGGAACAAAGCTATCGGCCATTCATTACTGGGGGATACGATAAGATGACCCTGTACACCGATAAACTCATCTTT
few,TRDV1,-,TRDJ1,CALGGHSSLGTYTDKLIF,TGTGCTCTTGGGGGACACTCCTCGTTGGGAACGTACACCGATAAACTCATCTTT
large,TRDV1,TRDD2,TRDJ1,CALGEKTPGPSYDLTDKLIF,TGTGCTCTTGGGGAAAAGACTCCCGGTCCTTCCTACGATCTGACCGATAAACTCATCTTT
large,TRDV2,TRDD3,TRDJ1,CACVRQPGGYDSHLNTDKLIF,TGTGCCTGTGTCCGACAGCCTGGGGGATACGACTCACACTTAAACACCGATAAACTCATCTTT
large,TRDV2,TRDD3,TRDJ1,CACDGPGDTDKLIF,TGTGCCTGTGACGGCCCGGGGGATACCGATAAACTCATCTTT
few,TRDV1,TRDD2,TRDJ1,CALGVKGLPRGVDKLIF,TGTGCTCTTGGGGTCAAGGGCCTTCCTAGGGGGGTGGATAAACTCATCTTT
hyperexpanded,TRDV3,-,TRDJ1,CAAPIKVSGWGTDKLIF,TGTGCGGCCCCAATCAAAGTGAGCGGATGGGGCACCGATAAACTCATCTTT
hyperexpanded,TRDV1,TRDD2,TRDJ1,CALGDPSYSLRWGPTDKLIF,TGTGCTCTTGGGGACCCTTCCTACAGTTTACGCTGGGGGCCCACCGATAAACTCATCTTT
-,TRDV2,TRDD3,TRDJ1,CACSRTGDPYTDKLIF,TGTGCCTGTTCCCGTACTGGGGACCCTTACACCGATAAACTCATCTTT
large,TRDV2,TRDD3,TRDJ3,CACDNWGSSWDTRQMFF,TGTGCCTGTGACAACTGGGGGAGCTCCTGGGACACCCGACAGATGTTTTTC
hyperexpanded,TRDV1,TRDD3,TRDJ1,CALGELENGCPYWGIRCTDKLIF,TGTGCTCTTGGGGAACTAGAGAACGGCTGTCCGTACTGGGGGATACGATGCACCGATAAACTCATCTTT
large,TRDV1,TRDD3,TRDJ1,CALGEVGSQRSLFLGDTDVDKLIF,TGTGCTCTTGGGGAAGTAGGGTCCCAGCGCTCCCTTTTTCTGGGGGATACTGATGTAGATAAACTCATCTTT
large,TRDV2,TRDD3,TRDJ1,CACDALRGIRGSDKLIF,TGTGCCTGTGATGCCTTGAGGGGGATAAGAGGAAGCGATAAACTCATCTTT
large,TRDV1,TRDD3,TRDJ1,CALGEPRGGPHEGDFIDKLIF,TGTGCTCTTGGGGAACCCCGGGGAGGCCCTCACGAGGGGGATTTCATCGATAAACTCATCTTT
hyperexpanded,TRDV2,-,TRDJ1,CACDTRGLANHTTDKLIF,TGTGCCTGTGACACAAGGGGACTCGCGAACCACACAACCGATAAACTCATCTTT
large,TRDV1,TRDD3,TRDJ1,CALGELPTLRTGGLDKLIF,TGTGCTCTTGGGGAACTTCCAACGCTCCGTACTGGGGGGCTCGATAAACTCATCTTT
large,TRDV1,TRDD3,TRDJ1,CALGERVLPVVGGYGAQYKLIF,TGTGCTCTTGGGGAAAGGGTACTTCCTGTTGTAGGGGGATACGGGGCCCAGTATAAACTCATCTTT
large,TRDV1,TRDD3,TRDJ1,CALGEGEEGLPGAGSGGGYGTDKLIF,TGTGCTCTTGGGGAGGGGGAAGAAGGCCTTCCCGGCGCAGGATCGGGTGGGGGATACGGGACCGATAAACTCATCTTT
large,TRDV1,TRDD3,TRDJ1,CALGENLQSILGLYTDKLIF,TGTGCTCTTGGGGAAAACCTACAGTCAATACTGGGGCTCTACACCGATAAACTCATCTTT
large,TRDV2,TRDD3,TRDJ3,CACDSVLGDRAWDTRQMFF,TGTGCCTGTGACAGCGTACTGGGGGATAGGGCCTGGGACACCCGACAGATGTTTTTC
-,TRDV2,TRDD3,TRDJ3,CACDTAEVGDHSWDTRQMFF,TGTGCCTGTGACACCGCGGAAGTGGGGGATCATTCCTGGGACACCCGACAGATGTTTTTC
large,TRDV2,-,TRDJ3,CACDATSYSWDTRQMFF,TGTGCCTGTGACGCCACCTCCTACTCCTGGGACACCCGACAGATGTTTTTC
large,TRDV2,TRDD3,TRDJ1,CACEALGGINTDKLIF,TGTGCCTGTGAGGCCCTGGGGGGAATTAACACCGATAAACTCATCTTT
-,TRDV2,-,TRDJ1,CACDRRGEADKLIF,TGTGCCTGTGACAGGCGGGGGGAGGCCGATAAACTCATCTTT
large,TRDV2,TRDD3,TRDJ3,CACDITGGSWDTRQMFF,TGTGCCTGTGACATTACTGGGGGATCCTGGGACACCCGACAGATGTTTTTC
large,TRDV1,-,TRDJ1,CALGEQDPPWRFDSSYPYTDKLIF,TGTGCTCTTGGGGAACAGGACCCCCCCTGGAGGTTCGACTCCAGCTACCCTTACACCGATAAACTCATCTTT
large,TRDV2,TRDD3,TRDJ2,CACDLWGSALTAQLFF,TGTGCCTGTGACCTCTGGGGGTCAGCTTTGACAGCACAACTCTTCTTT
large,TRDV2,-,TRDJ2,CACDTVGLWAAQLFF,TGTGCCTGTGACACCGTGGGGCTATGGGCAGCACAACTCTTCTTT
medium-sized,TRDV2,-,TRDJ3,CACDTVLRRSWDTRQMFF,TGTGCCTGTGACACCGTACTGAGACGCTCCTGGGACACCCGACAGATGTTTTTC
large,TRDV1,TRDD3,TRDJ1,CALGVCEGGIITDKLIF,TGTGCTCTTGGGGTATGTGAAGGGGGGATAATCACCGATAAACTCATCTTT
large,TRDV2,TRDD3,TRDJ1,CACDTVDPTSLLGDTPKLIF,TGTGCCTGTGACACCGTAGATCCTACTTCTCTACTGGGGGATACCCCCAAACTCATCTTT
large,TRDV2,TRDD3,TRDJ3,CACDRLGDTLFSSWDTRQMFF,TGTGCCTGTGACCGACTGGGGGATACGCTCTTTAGCTCCTGGGACACCCGACAGATGTTTTTC
large,TRDV1,TRDD3,TRDJ1,CALGELSIEEPSQSGDTLNLYTDKLIF,TGTGCTCTTGGGGAACTTTCTATAGAAGAGCCTTCCCAATCGGGGGATACTCTCAACCTGTACACCGATAAACTCATCTTT
large,TRDV2,TRDD3,TRDJ3,CACDSTGGSWDTRQMFF,TGTGCCTGTGACAGTACTGGGGGCTCCTGGGACACCCGACAGATGTTTTTC